The present TCR beta chain was sequenced within a study of T cell changes during pregnancy in multiple sclerosis (dated by TCRdb to 2018 to 2020). About the full investigation: The study examined how the T cell repertoire changed over the course of pregnancy in women with multiple sclerosis.

The cysteine opens and the phenylalanine closes a CDR3 of 13 amino acids. Of the read, only the CDR3 DNA is kept; its 39 bases are in frame from base 1. Sequences MNHNS (CDR1) and SASEGT (CDR2) are obtained from the germline V gene. The trim is 9 bases for V and 5 bases for J, with a gap of 13 bases between the germline ends. With respect to this clone: Its target antigen remains unknown. There are no base qualities to consult, and no much larger clone falls within one base.

The library was produced with the immunoSEQ multiplex PCR assay. In its TCRdb copy, this immuneACCESS table keeps in-frame sequences only and misses some clones. Where compared with another copy, unresolved V genes explain less than half of these, and the others have no known cause. The sample table shows some 56,000 clones, and roughly 90% are seen once. The top ten clones comprise approximately 0.58% of the sample. The source of this sequence is a female donor with multiple sclerosis, enrolled in a pregnancy study. Source: CD4+ T cells from peripheral blood mononuclear cells, taken after pregnancy. The receptor chain draws on TRBV6-1 and TRBJ1-4; the D gene is possibly TRBD1, with 6 bases matching. The CDR3 protein is CASQGLPNEKLFF. The DNA reads as follows: TGTGCCAGTCAGGGGCTGCCCAATGAAAAACTGTTTTTT.